The clone carrying this T cell receptor (beta chain) was detected once. The target antigen is unknown. This specimen comes from a study of vaccination and CD4 T cells after COVID-19. Turning to the study itself: Convalescent patients gave post-COVID blood a median about 100 days post-diagnosis, range 35 to 161.

Oncomine TCR Beta short-read sequencing was applied to DNA from cultured CD4+ T cells. TCRdb passed the PCR reads through MiXCR, listing each CDR3 protein once. This table has roughly 20,000 distinct CDR3 sequences, 40% to 50% appearing once. CDR1 is LNHDA and CDR2 is SQIVND in the germline V gene (reference sequence). The length of the CDR3 is 13 residues. Germline trimming cut 8 bases from V and 3 bases from J; bases unmatched to any gene: 4. Treatment here: roughly 10-day PBMC culture with coronavirus spike peptide pools or control peptides (ViraFEST assay). Broader study findings: Spike mono-reactive clones accounted for 304 of the 307 vaccine-specific clones found in convalescent patients.

This TCR came from a human donor who had recovered from COVID-19. The chain is built from TRBV19 and TRBJ1-5, with TRBD1 matching 7 bases. The sequencing input was CD4+ T cells from blood, cultured in vitro. CDR3 bases: TGTGCCAGTGCTGGGACAGACAATCAGCCCCAGCATTTT. Its translation: CASAGTDNQPQHF.